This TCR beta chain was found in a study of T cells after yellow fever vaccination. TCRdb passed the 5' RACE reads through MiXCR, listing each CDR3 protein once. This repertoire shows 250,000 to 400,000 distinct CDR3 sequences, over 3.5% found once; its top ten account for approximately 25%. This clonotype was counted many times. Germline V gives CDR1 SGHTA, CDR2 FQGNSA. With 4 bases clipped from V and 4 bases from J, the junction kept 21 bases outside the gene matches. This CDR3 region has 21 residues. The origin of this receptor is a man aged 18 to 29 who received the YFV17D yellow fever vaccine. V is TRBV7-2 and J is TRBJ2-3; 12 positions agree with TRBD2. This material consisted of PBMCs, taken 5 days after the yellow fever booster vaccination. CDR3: CASSSPTSGGHFTSSPDTQYF. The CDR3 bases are TGTGCCAGCAGCTCACCGACTAGCGGGGGCCACTTTACCTCCTCACCAGATACGCAGTATTTT.